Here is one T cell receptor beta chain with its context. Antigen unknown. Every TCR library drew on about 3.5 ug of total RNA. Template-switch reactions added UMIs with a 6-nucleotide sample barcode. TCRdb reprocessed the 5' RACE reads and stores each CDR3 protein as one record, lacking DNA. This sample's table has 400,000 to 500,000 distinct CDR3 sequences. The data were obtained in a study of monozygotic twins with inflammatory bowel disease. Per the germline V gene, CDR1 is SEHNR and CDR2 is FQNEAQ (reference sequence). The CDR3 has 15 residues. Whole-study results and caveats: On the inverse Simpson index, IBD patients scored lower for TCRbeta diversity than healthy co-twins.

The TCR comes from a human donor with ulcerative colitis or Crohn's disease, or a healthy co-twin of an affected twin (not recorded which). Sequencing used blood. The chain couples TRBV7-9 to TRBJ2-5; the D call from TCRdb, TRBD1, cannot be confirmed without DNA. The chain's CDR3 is CASSLVGTGQETQYF.